These 18 T cell receptor beta chains were sequenced from one sample in a study of T cell responses to AZD1222 COVID-19 vaccine. Generated by immunoSEQ multiplex PCR, the TCRdb table keeps only in-frame clones and is missing some. Among more than 95,000 clones listed, 70% to 90% were seen once. This specimen was peripheral blood, taken on day 0 of AZD1222 vaccination. These receptors all stem from an adult in good health.

This clone was observed once. In DNA form, the CDR3 reads TGTGCCACCAGCAACAGGGTTGGTGTGCCCCAGCATTTT. It translates to CATSNRVGVPQHF. This chain joins TRBV24-1 and TRBJ1-5; perhaps TRBD1 as D (6 bases). The CDR3 is made up of 13 amino acids. The germline gives CDR1 KGHDR, CDR2 SFDVKD. V was pared by 7 bases and J by 9 bases, with 15 bases between.

The rearrangement joins TRBV7-9 to TRBJ2-1; perhaps TRBD1 as D (5 bases). Between the trimmed V and J ends, which lost 2 bases and 6 bases, there was a span of 5 bases. CDR3 length: 12 amino acids. Germline V gene data show CDR1 as SEHNR and CDR2 as FQNEAQ (reference sequence). As DNA, the CDR3 is TGTGCCAGCAGCTTAAGGGGCAATGAGCAGTTCTTC. Encoded protein: CASSLRGNEQFF.

The J gene is TRBJ2-7, the V gene TRBV30, with TRBD1 as a possible D gene (6 bases). Per germline, CDR1 GTSNPN and CDR2 SVGIG (reference sequence). Trimming left V 6 bases short and J 6 bases short, with 21 bases between. This CDR3 contains 14 residues. In DNA, the CDR3 is TGTGCCTGTCGCCGGGACACCAGAGCCAGCGAGCAGTACTTC. Its protein is CACRRDTRASEQYF.

The genes are TRBV19 and TRBJ2-7; TRBD1 might be the D (6 bases). The CDR3 loop spans 15 amino acids. The V end lost 8 bases, the J end lost 2 bases, and 19 bases lay between the germline ends. The germline V gene has CDR1 LNHDA and CDR2 SQIVND (reference sequence). The CDR3 reads CASGGGRDPPYEQYF. CDR3 DNA sequence: TGTGCCAGTGGGGGCGGCAGGGACCCTCCCTACGAGCAGTACTTC.

This clone was counted once. V is TRBV7-9 and J is TRBJ2-7; possible D gene TRBD1, 5 bases. Trimming removed 5 bases at V and 4 bases at J, with 6 bases between. The CDR3 has 11 residues. CDR1 and CDR2 from the germline V gene are SEHNR and FQNEAQ (reference sequence). The CDR3 coding sequence is TGTGCCAGCAGCCCAGGGTACGAGCAGTACTTC. This translates into CASSPGYEQYF.

The chain couples TRBV6-2 or TRBV6-3 to TRBJ2-5; the D gene could be TRBD1 or TRBD2 (5 bases each). The CDR3 totals 13 residues. The V gene lost 6 bases and the J gene lost 2 bases, with 10 bases spanning the gap. Per the germline V gene, CDR1 is MNHEY and CDR2 is SVGEGT. CDR3 in amino acids: CASSPGQQETQYF. CDR3 nucleotide sequence: TGTGCCAGCAGCCCGGGGCAGCAAGAGACCCAGTACTTC.

This clone was recorded once. CDR3 region: CASSVEGSSGNEQFF. DNA of the CDR3: TGTGCCAGCAGCGTAGAGGGGTCGAGCGGCAATGAGCAGTTCTTC. This chain links TRBV9 with TRBJ2-1; D could derive from TRBD1 or TRBD2 (5 bases each). The CDR3 spans 15 residues. The germline gives CDR1 SGDLS, CDR2 YYNGEE. The V gene lost 0 bases and the J gene lost 6 bases, with 13 bases spanning the gap.

V and J are TRBV7-3 and TRBJ1-2; D is unclear. Germline CDR1 SGHTA, CDR2 FQGTGA. This CDR3 has 13 amino acids. The V end was cut by 4 bases, the J end by 8 bases, with 14 bases between. CDR3 coding DNA: TGTGCCAGCAGCTCAGACAAGTCTGGGGGCTACACCTTC. Its protein is CASSSDKSGGYTF.

The V gene is TRBV6-5, the J gene TRBJ1-6; 8 bases align to TRBD1. The CDR3 extends over 14 amino acids. The germline V gene has CDR1 MNHEY and CDR2 SVGAGI. Losses at the gene ends were 4 bases for V and 10 bases for J; bases not matched to a gene: 6. Written as DNA, the CDR3 is TGTGCCAGCAGTTTCTGGACAGGGAGCTCACCCCTCCACTTT. Translated, it gives CASSFWTGSSPLHF.

This rearrangement joins TRBV5-6 to TRBJ2-7; TRBD2 agrees at 8 bases. There are 15 residues in the CDR3. After removal of 5 bases from V and 7 bases from J, the junction contained 14 bases not matched to a gene. Germline V gives CDR1 SGHDT, CDR2 YYEEEE. This CDR3 is CASRSPERGRGEQYF. For the CDR3, the DNA is TGTGCCAGCAGGTCCCCCGAGCGGGGGAGAGGTGAGCAGTACTTC.

This clone was counted between two and nine times. V and J are TRBV5-1 and TRBJ1-5, with D hard to call. The V end lost 2 bases, the J end lost 1 base, and 10 bases lay between the germline ends. The CDR3 sequence is 15 residues long. From germline, CDR1 is SGHRS and CDR2 YFSETQ. As DNA, the CDR3 is TGCGCCAGCAGCTTCAACTCTGGGAGCAATCAGCCCCAGCATTTT. Its translation is CASSFNSGSNQPQHF.

The sample holds one count of this clone. CDR3 region: CASSPSGPGGGYGYTF. CDR3 nucleotide sequence: TGTGCCAGCAGCCCCAGTGGACCGGGTGGAGGCTATGGCTACACCTTC. This sequence joins TRBV13 and TRBJ1-2, with D unclear. The length of the CDR3 is 16 residues. Germline assignment: CDR1 PRHDT and CDR2 FYEKMQ (reference sequence). Trimming cost V 5 bases and J 4 bases, with 20 bases left between them.

J is TRBJ2-7 and V is TRBV7-3; D gene ambiguous. Trimming left V 5 bases short and J 7 bases short, with 15 bases between. CDR3 length: 13 amino acids. Per the germline V gene, CDR1 is SGHTA and CDR2 is FQGTGA. The CDR3 sequence is CASSPRNGEEQYF. Here the CDR3 DNA reads TGTGCCAGCAGCCCGCGGAACGGAGAGGAGCAGTACTTC.

V gene TRBV2 combines with J gene TRBJ1-1; D remains ambiguous. Looked up from germline, CDR1 is SNHLY and CDR2 is FYNNEI. The CDR3 covers 13 residues. V shed 2 bases and J shed 6 bases, with 10 bases lying between them. CDR3 sequence: CASSELRTAEAFF. DNA of the CDR3: TGTGCCAGCAGTGAATTAAGGACGGCTGAAGCTTTCTTT.

The chain links TRBV28 to TRBJ1-2; no definite D call. V dropped 5 bases and J dropped 4 bases, with 2 bases sitting between them. CDR3 length: 10 residues. Germline V lookup: CDR1 MDHEN, CDR2 SYDVKM. The CDR3 here is CASSRYGYTF. DNA for the CDR3: TGTGCCAGCAGTCGCTATGGCTACACCTTC.

The V call is TRBV27, the J call TRBJ2-7, with D possibly matching TRBD1 (5 bases). The CDR3 consists of 13 residues. Germline V gene sequence: CDR1 MNHEY, CDR2 SMNVEV (reference sequence). Trimming took off 8 bases at V and 0 bases at J, with 11 bases between the two ends. The chain's CDR3 is CASGHGNSYEQYF. In nucleotides, the CDR3 is TGTGCCAGCGGACACGGAAACTCCTACGAGCAGTACTTC.

Of note for this clone: The junction differs from germline at one of its ends, possibly a read error. The chain links TRBV4-3 to TRBJ2-3; no reliable D call. The germline V gene encodes CDR1 LGHNA and CDR2 YSLEER. CDR3 size: 14 residues. The chain's CDR3 is CASSPKPYTDTQYF. The CDR3 nucleotides are TGCGCCAGTAGCCCAAAACCTTATACAGATACGCAGTATTTT.

The chain uses TRBV4-1 and TRBJ2-1; TRBD2 matches at 9 bases. With 0 bases clipped from V and 5 bases from J, the junction kept 8 bases outside the gene matches. CDR3 size: 17 residues. Looked up from germline, CDR1 is MGHRA and CDR2 is YSYEKL. CDR3 residues: CASSQDQSSGGNNEQFF. The CDR3 DNA follows: TGCGCCAGCAGCCAAGATCAGTCCAGCGGGGGGAACAATGAGCAGTTCTTC.